This entry describes one T cell receptor (beta chain). Antigen unknown. Germline-derived CDR1 and CDR2 are SGHTA and FQGTGA. With 1 base clipped from V and 9 bases from J, the junction kept 14 bases outside the gene matches. This CDR3 is built from 18 residues. cDNA libraries of TCR beta carried unique molecular identifiers. TCRdb reprocessed the PCR reads via MiXCR and lists one record per CDR3 protein. The sample shows about 820,000 distinct CDR3 sequences, approximately 53% of them seen only once. These data belong to a study of post-analysis software for immune sequencing data. Study findings and constraints: Relative to controls, patients had several TRBV segments at higher frequency, with TRBV5-6, TRBV5-1 and TRBV20-1 among these. Strong co-clustering by F measure linked samples that shared a preparation batch.

The V and J genes are TRBV7-3 and TRBJ2-1; 11 bases align to TRBD2. The receptor's source is a girl between 10 and 17 years old with multiple sclerosis. The sequencing sample was made of blood. The CDR3 coding sequence is TGTGCCAGCAGCTTAAAAGGCCCTGGGGCTAGCGGGAGGATTGAGCAGTTCTTC. Its protein is CASSLKGPGASGRIEQFF.